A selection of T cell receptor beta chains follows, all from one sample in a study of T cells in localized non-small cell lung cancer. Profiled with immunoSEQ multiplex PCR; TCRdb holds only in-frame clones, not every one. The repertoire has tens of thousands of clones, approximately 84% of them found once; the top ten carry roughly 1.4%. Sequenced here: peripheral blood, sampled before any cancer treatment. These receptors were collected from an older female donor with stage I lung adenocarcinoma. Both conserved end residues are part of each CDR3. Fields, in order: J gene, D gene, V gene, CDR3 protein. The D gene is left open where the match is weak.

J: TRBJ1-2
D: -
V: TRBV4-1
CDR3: CASSQVQTDNYGYTF

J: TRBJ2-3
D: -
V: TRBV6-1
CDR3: CASSSGIFTDTQYF

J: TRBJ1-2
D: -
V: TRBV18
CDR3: CASSRAGTTPTGNYGYTF

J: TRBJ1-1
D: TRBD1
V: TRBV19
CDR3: CASFRDRGTEAFF

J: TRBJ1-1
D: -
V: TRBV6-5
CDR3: CASSPTGPILTEAFF

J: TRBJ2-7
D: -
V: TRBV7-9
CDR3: CASSLAVEAGPKSYEQYF

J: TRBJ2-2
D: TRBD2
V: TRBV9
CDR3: CASSVAPSGGVANTGELFF

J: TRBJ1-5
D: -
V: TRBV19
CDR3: CASSTQGSNQPQHF

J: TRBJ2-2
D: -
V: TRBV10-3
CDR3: CASGPGTPNTGELFF

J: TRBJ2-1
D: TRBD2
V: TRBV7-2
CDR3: CASSASGRRGNEQFF

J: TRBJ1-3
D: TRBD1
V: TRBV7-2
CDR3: CASSLDRTGAIGNTIYF

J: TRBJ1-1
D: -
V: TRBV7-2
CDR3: CASSLVGVGYTEAFF

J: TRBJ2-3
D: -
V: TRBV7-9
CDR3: CASSLLWTDTQYF

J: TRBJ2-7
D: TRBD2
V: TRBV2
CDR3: CASSVPSGGYEQYF

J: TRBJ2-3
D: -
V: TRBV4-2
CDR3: CASSPSQRGTQYF

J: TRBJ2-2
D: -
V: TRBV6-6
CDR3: CASSPSSGGASGELFF

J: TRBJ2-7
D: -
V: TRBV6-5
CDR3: CASRSSTEQYF

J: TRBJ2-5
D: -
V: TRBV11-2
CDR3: CASSLDYGGQETQYF

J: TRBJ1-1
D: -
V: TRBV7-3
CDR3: CASSLNPGADTEAFF

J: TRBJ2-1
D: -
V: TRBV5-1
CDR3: CASSLSSGARIYNEQFF

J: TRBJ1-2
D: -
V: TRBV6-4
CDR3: CASLNRRRNYGYTF

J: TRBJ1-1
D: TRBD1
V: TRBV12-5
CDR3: CASGRRTGGGTEAFF

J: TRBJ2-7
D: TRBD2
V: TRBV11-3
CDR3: CASSWHSGGPSEQYF

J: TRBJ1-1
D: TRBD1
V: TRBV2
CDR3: CASSEARTGGRAFF

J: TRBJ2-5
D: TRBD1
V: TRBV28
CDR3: CASSRTGTDETQYF

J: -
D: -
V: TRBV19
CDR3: CASSTDTGGREQYF

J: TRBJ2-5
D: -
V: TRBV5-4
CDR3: CASSVPGSQETQYF

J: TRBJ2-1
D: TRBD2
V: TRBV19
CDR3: CASSRALAGPRDEQFF

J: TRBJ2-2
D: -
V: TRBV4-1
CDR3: CASSQFGMGRANTGELFF

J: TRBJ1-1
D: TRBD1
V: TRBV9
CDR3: CASSARQGLMNTEAFF

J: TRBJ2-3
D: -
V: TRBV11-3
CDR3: CASSSRGSGLNTDTQYF

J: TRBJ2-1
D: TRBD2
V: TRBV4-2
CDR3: CASSQGGTSSYNEQFF

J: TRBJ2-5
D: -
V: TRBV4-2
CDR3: CASSQDGFEVGETQYF

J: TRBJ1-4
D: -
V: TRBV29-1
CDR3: CSVLEVGATNEKLFF

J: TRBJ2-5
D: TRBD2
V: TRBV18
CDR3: CASSPGLAGGETQYF